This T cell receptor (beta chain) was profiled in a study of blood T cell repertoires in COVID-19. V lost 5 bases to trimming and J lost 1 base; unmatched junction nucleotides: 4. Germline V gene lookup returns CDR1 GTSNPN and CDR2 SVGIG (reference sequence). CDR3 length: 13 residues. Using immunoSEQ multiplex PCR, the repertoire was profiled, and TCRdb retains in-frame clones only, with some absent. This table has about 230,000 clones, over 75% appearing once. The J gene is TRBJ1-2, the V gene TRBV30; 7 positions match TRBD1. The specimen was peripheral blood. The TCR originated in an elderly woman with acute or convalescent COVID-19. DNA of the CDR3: TGTGCCTGGGGTAGGGACAGTAACTATGGCTACACCTTC. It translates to CAWGRDSNYGYTF.